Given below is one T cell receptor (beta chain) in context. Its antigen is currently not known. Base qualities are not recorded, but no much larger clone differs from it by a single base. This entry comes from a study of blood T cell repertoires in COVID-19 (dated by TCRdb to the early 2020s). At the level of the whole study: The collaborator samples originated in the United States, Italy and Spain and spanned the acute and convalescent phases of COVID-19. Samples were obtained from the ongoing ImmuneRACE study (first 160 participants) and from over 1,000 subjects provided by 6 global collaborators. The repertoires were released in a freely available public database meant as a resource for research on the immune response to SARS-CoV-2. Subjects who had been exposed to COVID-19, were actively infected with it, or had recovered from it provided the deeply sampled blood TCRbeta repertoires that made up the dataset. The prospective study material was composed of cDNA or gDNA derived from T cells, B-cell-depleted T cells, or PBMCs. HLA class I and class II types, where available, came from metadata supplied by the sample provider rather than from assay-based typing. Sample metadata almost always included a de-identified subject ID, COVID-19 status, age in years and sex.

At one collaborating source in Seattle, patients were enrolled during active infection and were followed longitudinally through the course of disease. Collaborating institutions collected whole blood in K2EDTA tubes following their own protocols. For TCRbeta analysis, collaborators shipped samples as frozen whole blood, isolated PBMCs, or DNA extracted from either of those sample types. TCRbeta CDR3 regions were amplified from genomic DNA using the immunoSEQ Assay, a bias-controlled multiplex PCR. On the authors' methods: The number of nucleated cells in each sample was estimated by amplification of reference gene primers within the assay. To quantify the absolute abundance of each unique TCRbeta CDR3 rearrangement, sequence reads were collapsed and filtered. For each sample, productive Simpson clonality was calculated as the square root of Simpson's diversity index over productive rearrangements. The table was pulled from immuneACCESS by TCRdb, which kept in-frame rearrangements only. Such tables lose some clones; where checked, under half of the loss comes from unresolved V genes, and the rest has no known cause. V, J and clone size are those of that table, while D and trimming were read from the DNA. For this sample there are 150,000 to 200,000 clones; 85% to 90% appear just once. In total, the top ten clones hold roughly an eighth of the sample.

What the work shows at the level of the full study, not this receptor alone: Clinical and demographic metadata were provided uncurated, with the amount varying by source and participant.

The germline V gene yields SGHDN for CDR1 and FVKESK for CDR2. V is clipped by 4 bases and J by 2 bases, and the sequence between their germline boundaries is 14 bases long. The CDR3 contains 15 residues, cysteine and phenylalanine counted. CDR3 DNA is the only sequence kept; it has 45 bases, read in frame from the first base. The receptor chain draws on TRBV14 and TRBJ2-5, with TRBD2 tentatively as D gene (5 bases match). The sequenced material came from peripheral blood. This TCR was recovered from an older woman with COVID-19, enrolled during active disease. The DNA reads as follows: TGTGCCAGCAGCCTACTGATCGGGGTTCAAGAGACCCAGTACTTC. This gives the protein CASSLLIGVQETQYF.